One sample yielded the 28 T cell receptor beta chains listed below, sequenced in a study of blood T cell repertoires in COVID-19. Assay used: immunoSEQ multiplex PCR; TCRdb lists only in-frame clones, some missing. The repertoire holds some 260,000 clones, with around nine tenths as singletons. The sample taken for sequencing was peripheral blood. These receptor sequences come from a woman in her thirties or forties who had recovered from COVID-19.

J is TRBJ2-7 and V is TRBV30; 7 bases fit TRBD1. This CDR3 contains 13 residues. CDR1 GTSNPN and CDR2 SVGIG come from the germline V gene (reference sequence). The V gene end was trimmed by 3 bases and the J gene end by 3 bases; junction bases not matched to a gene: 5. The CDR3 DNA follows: TGTGCCTGGAGACGGGACAGAAACTACGAGCAGTACTTC. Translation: CAWRRDRNYEQYF.

CDR3 protein: CAISYSGSTDTQYF. CDR3 DNA: TGTGCCATCAGTTATAGCGGGAGCACAGATACGCAGTATTTT. This chain uses TRBV10-3 with TRBJ2-3; TRBD2 matches at 7 bases. J was trimmed by 0 bases and V by 5 bases; bases with no gene match: 2. The CDR3 is made up of 14 amino acids. Germline lookup yields CDR1 ENHRY and CDR2 SYGVKD.

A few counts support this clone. Here the CDR3 DNA reads TGTGCCAGCAGCCCCCTAGCAATCAGCACAGATACGCAGTATTTT. Amino acids: CASSPLAISTDTQYF. The chain joins TRBV5-5 to TRBJ2-3; D is perhaps TRBD2 (5 bases). The CDR3 is made up of 15 amino acids. Germline V gives CDR1 SGHKS, CDR2 YYEKEE (reference sequence). With 4 bases removed from V and 0 bases from J, the gap between germline ends came to 12 bases.

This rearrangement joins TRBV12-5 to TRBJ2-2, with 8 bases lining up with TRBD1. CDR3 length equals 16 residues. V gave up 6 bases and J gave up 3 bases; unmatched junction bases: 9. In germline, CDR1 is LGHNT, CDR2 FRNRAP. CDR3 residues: CASGNDRGNYTGELFF. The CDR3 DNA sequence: TGTGCTAGTGGAAACGACAGGGGCAATTACACCGGGGAGCTGTTTTTT. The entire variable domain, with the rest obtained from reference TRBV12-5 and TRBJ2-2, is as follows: DARVTQTPRHKVTEMGQEVTMRCQPILGHNTVFWYRQTMMQGLELLAYFRNRAPLDDSGMPKDRFSAEMPDATLATLKIQPSEPRDSAVYFCASGNDRGNYTGELFFGEGSRLTVL.

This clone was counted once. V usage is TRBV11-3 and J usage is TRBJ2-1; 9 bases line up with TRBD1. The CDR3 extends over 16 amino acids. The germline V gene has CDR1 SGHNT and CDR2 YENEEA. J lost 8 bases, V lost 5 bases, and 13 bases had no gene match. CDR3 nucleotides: TGTGCCAGCAGCCCTGCCGGGACAGGGAAGATTGATGAGCAGTTCTTC. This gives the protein CASSPAGTGKIDEQFF. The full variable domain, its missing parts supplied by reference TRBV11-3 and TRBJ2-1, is EAGVVQSPRYKIIEKKQPVAFWCNPISGHNTLYWYLQNLGQGPELLIRYENEEAVDDSQLPKDRFSAERLKGVDSTLKIQPAELGDSAVYLCASSPAGTGKIDEQFFGPGTRLTVL.

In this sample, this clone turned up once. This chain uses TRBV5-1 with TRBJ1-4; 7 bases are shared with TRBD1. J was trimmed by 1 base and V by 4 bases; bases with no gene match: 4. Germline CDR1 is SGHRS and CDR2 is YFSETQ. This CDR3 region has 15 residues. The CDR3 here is CASSDRQGTNEKLFF. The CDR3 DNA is TGCGCCAGCAGCGATAGACAGGGAACTAATGAAAAACTGTTTTTT.

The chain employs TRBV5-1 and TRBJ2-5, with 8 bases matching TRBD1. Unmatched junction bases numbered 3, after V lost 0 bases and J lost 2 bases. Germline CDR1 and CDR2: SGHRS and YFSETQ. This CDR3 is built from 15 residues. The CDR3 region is CASSLGWTGQETQYF. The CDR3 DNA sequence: TGCGCCAGCAGCTTGGGGTGGACAGGGCAAGAGACCCAGTACTTC.

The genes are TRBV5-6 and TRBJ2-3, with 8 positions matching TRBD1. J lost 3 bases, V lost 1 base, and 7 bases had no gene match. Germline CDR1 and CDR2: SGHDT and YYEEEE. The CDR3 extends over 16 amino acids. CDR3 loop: CASSLQGAGKTDTQYF. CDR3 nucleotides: TGTGCCAGCAGCTTGCAGGGGGCGGGAAAGACAGATACGCAGTATTTT.

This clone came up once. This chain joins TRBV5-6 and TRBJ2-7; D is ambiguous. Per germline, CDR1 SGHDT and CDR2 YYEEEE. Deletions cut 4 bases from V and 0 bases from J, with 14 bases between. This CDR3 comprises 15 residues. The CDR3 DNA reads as TGTGCCAGCAGCCGACCCGATGACATCTCCTACGAGCAGTACTTC. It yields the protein CASSRPDDISYEQYF.

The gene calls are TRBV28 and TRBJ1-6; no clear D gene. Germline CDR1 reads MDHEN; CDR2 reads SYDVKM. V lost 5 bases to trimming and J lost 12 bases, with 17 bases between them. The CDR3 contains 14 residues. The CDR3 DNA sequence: TGTGCCAGCAGTCCCCCAGATAGGAGGCGACCCCTCCACTTT. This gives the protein CASSPPDRRRPLHF.

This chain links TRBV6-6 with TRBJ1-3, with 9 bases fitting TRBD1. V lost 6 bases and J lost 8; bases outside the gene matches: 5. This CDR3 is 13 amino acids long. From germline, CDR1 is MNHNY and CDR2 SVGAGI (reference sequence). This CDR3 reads CASRQTGGDTIYF. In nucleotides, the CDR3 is TGTGCCAGCAGGCAAACAGGGGGCGACACCATATATTTT.

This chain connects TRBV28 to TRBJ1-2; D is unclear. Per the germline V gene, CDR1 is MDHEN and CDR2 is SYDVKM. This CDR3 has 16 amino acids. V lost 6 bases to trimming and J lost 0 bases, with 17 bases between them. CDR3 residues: CASRPVEGRPNYGYTF. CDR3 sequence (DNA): TGTGCCAGCAGGCCTGTGGAGGGAAGGCCTAACTATGGCTACACCTTC.

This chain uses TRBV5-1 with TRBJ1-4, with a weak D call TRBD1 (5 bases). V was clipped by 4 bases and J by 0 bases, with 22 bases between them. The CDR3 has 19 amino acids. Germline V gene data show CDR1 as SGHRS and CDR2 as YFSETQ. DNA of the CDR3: TGCGCCAGCAGCCGGTTGACGGTCCGCGGAGGGGCAACTAATGAAAAACTGTTTTTT. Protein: CASSRLTVRGGATNEKLFF. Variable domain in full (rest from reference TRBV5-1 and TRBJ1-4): KAGVTQTPRYLIKTRGQQVTLSCSPISGHRSVSWYQQTPGQGLQFLFEYFSETQRNKGNFPGRFSGRQFSNSRSEMNVSTLELGDSALYLCASSRLTVRGGATNEKLFFGSGTQLSVL.

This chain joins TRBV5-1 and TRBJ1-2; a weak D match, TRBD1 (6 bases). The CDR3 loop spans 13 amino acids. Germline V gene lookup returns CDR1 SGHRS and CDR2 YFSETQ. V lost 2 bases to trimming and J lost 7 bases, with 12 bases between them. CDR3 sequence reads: CASSFNRERGYTF. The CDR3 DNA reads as TGCGCCAGCAGCTTTAACAGGGAACGTGGCTACACCTTC.

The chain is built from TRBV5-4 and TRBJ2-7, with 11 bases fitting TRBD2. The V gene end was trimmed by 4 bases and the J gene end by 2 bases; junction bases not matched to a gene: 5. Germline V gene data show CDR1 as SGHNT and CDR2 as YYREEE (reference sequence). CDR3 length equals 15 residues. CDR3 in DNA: TGTGCCAGCAGCCAGGGACTAGCGGCGACCTACGAGCAGTACTTC. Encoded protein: CASSQGLAATYEQYF.

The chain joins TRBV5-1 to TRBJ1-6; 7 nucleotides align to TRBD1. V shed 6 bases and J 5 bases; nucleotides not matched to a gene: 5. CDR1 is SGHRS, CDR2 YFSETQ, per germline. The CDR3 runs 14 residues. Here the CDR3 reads CASTRDSNNSPLHF. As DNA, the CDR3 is TGCGCCAGCACCCGGGACAGCAATAATTCACCCCTCCACTTT.

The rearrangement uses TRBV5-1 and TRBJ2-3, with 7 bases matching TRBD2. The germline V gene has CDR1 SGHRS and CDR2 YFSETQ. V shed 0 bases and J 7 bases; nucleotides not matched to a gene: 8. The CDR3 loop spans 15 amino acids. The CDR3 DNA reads TGCGCCAGCAGCTTGGGACGGGGGGATGTGAATACGCAGTATTTT. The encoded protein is CASSLGRGDVNTQYF. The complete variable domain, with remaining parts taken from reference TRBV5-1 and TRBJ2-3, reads KAGVTQTPRYLIKTRGQQVTLSCSPISGHRSVSWYQQTPGQGLQFLFEYFSETQRNKGNFPGRFSGRQFSNSRSEMNVSTLELGDSALYLCASSLGRGDVNTQYFGPGTRLTVL.

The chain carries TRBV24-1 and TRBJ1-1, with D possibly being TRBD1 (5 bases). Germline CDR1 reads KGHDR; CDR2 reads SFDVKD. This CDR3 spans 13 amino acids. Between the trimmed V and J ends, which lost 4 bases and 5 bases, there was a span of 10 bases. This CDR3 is CATSDLGGTEAFF. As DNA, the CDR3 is TGTGCCACCAGTGACCTGGGGGGGACTGAAGCTTTCTTT.

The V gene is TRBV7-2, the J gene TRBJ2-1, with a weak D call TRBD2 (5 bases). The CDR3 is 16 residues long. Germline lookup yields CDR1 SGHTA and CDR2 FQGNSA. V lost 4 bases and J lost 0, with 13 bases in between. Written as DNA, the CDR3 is TGTGCCAGCAGCTCCCGGACTGCCAGCTCCTACAATGAGCAGTTCTTC. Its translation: CASSSRTASSYNEQFF. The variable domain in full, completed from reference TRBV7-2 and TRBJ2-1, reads GAGVSQSPSNKVTEKGKDVELRCDPISGHTALYWYRQSLGQGLEFLIYFQGNSAPDKSGLPSDRFSAERTGGSVSTLTIQRTQQEDSAVYLCASSSRTASSYNEQFFGPGTRLTVL.

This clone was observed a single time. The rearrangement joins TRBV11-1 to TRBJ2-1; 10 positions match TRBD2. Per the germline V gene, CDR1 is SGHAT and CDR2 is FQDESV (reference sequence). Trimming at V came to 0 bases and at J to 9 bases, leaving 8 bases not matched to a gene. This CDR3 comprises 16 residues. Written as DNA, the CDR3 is TGTGCCAGCAGCTTAGCGGCTAGCGGGAGAATGATTGAGCAGTTCTTC. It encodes CASSLAASGRMIEQFF.

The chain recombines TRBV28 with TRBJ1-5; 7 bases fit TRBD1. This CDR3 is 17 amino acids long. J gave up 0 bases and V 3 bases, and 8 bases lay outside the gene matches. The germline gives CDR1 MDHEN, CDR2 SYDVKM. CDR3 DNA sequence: TGTGCCAGCAGTTTGGTGACAGGGAAGAATAGCAATCAGCCCCAGCATTTT. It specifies CASSLVTGKNSNQPQHF.

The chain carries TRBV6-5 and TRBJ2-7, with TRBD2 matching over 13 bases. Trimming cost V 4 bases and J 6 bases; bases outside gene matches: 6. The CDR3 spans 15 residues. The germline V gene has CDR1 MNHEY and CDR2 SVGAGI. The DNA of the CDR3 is TGTGCCAGCAGTTTAGGGACTAGCGGGGACCCCGAGCAGTACTTC. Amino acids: CASSLGTSGDPEQYF.

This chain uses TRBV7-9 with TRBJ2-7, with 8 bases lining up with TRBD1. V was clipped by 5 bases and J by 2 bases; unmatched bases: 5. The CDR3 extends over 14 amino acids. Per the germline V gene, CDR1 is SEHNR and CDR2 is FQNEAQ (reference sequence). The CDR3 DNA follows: TGTGCCAGCAGCATCCGGGACAGGCCCTACGAGCAGTACTTC. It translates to CASSIRDRPYEQYF.

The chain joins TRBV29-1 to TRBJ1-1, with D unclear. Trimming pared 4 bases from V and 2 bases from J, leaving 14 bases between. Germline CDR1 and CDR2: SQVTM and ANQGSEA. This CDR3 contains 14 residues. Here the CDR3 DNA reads TGCAGCGTTGGGTATCCAAGAGGCAACACTGAAGCTTTCTTT. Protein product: CSVGYPRGNTEAFF.

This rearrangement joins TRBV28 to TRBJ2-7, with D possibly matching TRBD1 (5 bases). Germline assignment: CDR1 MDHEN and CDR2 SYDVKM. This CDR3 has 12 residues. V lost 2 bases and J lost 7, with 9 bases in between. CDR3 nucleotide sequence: TGTGCCAGCAGTTTAGGGCAGGGTGAGCAGTACTTC. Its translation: CASSLGQGEQYF.

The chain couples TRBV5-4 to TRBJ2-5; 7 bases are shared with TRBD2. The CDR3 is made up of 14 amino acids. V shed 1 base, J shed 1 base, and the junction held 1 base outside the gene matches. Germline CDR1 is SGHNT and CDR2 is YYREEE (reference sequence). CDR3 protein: CASSLTSVQETQYF. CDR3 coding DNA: TGTGCCAGCAGCTTGACTAGCGTCCAAGAGACCCAGTACTTC.

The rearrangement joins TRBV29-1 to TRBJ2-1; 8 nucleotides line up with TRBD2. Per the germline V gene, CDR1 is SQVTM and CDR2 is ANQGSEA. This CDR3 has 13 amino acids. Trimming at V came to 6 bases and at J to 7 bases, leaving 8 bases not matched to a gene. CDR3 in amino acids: CSVEREQGNEQFF. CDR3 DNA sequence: TGCAGCGTCGAGCGGGAGCAAGGAAATGAGCAGTTCTTC.

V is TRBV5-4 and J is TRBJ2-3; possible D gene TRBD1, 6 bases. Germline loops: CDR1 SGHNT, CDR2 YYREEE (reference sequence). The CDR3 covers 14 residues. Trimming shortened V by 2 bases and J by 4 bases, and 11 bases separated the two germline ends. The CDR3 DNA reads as TGTGCCAGCAGCTTTGACAGGCGGGCAGATACGCAGTATTTT. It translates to CASSFDRRADTQYF.